The 17 T cell receptor beta chains reported below all come from one sample, sequenced in a study of blood T cell repertoires in COVID-19. The table came from immunoSEQ multiplex PCR; TCRdb's copy has only in-frame clones and leaves some out. The sample contains roughly 330,000 clones, 80% to 90% of which appear only once. The sample consisted of peripheral blood. The receptors here all came from a man younger than 45 with COVID-19, enrolled during active disease.

The V gene is TRBV11-2, the J gene TRBJ2-5; 15 bases align to TRBD2. The length of the CDR3 is 16 residues. Germline CDR1 reads SGHAT; CDR2 reads FQNNGV. The junction had 7 bases not matched to a gene; V was cut back by 5 bases and J by 6 bases. The CDR3 region is CASSLGLAGGIKTQYF. CDR3 coding DNA: TGTGCCAGCAGCCTCGGACTAGCGGGAGGGATAAAGACCCAGTACTTC.

The V gene is TRBV19, the J gene TRBJ2-7; D not certain. The CDR3 has 14 residues. V was pared by 3 bases and J by 2 bases, with 11 bases between. Germline V gene lookup returns CDR1 LNHDA and CDR2 SQIVND (reference sequence). Here the CDR3 reads CASSILTPTYEQYF. The CDR3 coding sequence is TGTGCCAGTAGTATCCTGACACCTACCTACGAGCAGTACTTC.

This chain joins TRBV18 and TRBJ2-3; D is unresolved. The CDR3 loop spans 15 amino acids. Germline loops: CDR1 KGHSH, CDR2 LQKENI. Between the trimmed V and J ends, which lost 0 bases and 4 bases, there was a span of 11 bases. CDR3 in amino acids: CASSPPAASSDTQYF. In DNA form, the CDR3 reads TGTGCCAGCTCACCACCTGCGGCGAGCTCAGATACGCAGTATTTT.

The rearrangement joins TRBV7-9 to TRBJ2-2, with 7 bases identical to TRBD2. J was trimmed by 3 bases and V by 3 bases; bases with no gene match: 4. CDR1 and CDR2 (germline): SEHNR, FQNEAQ (reference sequence). The CDR3 runs to 15 residues. The CDR3 reads CASSFAGEYTGELFF. In nucleotides, the CDR3 is TGTGCCAGCAGCTTCGCGGGGGAGTACACCGGGGAGCTGTTTTTT.

V usage is TRBV30 and J usage is TRBJ1-1; tentatively, D is TRBD1 (5 bases). V was trimmed by 7 bases and J by 5 bases, leaving 17 bases between them. CDR1 and CDR2 (germline): GTSNPN, SVGIG (reference sequence). This CDR3 is 13 amino acids long. The CDR3 nucleotides are TGTGCCTCTTGGGGGGGGTTTCATACTGAAGCTTTCTTT. Amino acids: CASWGGFHTEAFF.

This clone was seen just once. The chain joins TRBV5-4 to TRBJ2-6; weak D call: TRBD1 (5 bases). The CDR3 is made up of 16 amino acids. Per germline, CDR1 SGHNT and CDR2 YYREEE (reference sequence). The V end lost 2 bases, the J end lost 0 bases, and 9 bases lay between the germline ends. CDR3 DNA sequence: TGTGCCAGCAGCTTAACAGGCTTCTCTGGGGCCAACGTCCTGACTTTC. This translates into CASSLTGFSGANVLTF.

The chain recombines TRBV20-1 with TRBJ2-2; 8 bases line up with TRBD1. This CDR3 has 18 amino acids. The V and J ends lost 3 bases and 3 bases, in that order; junction bases with no gene match: 15. CDR1 is DFQATT and CDR2 is SNEGSKA in the germline V gene (reference sequence). CDR3 amino acids: CSASLKRGTGGYTGELFF. CDR3 sequence (DNA): TGCAGTGCTAGTCTAAAAAGAGGTACAGGGGGTTACACCGGGGAGCTGTTTTTT.

This chain uses TRBV28 with TRBJ1-5, with D unclear. Per the germline V gene, CDR1 is MDHEN and CDR2 is SYDVKM. This CDR3 has 13 residues. V lost 3 bases to trimming and J lost 8 bases, with 11 bases between them. For the CDR3, the DNA is TGTGCCAGCAGTTTCGGGGTCTCAAAGCCCCAGCATTTT. It encodes CASSFGVSKPQHF.

The J gene is TRBJ2-7, the V gene TRBV13; 10 bases are shared with TRBD2. The CDR3 loop spans 15 amino acids. CDR1 is PRHDT, CDR2 FYEKMQ, per germline (reference sequence). Trimming took 5 bases from V and 3 from J; bases not matched to a gene: 7. The CDR3 sequence is CASSQRGGQFYEQYF. The CDR3 DNA reads as TGTGCCAGCAGCCAGCGGGGGGGGCAGTTCTACGAGCAGTACTTC.

This clone was found a few times. The gene calls are TRBV19 and TRBJ2-1; D is unclear. In germline, CDR1 is LNHDA, CDR2 SQIVND (reference sequence). The CDR3 sequence is 14 residues long. Trimming stripped 2 bases from V and 5 bases from J, with 10 bases between. This CDR3 reads CASSIQPTDNEQFF. The DNA for the CDR3 is TGTGCCAGTAGTATACAACCGACTGACAATGAGCAGTTCTTC.

The chain is built from TRBV3-1 (or the pseudogene TRBV3-2) and TRBJ2-7; 10 bases map to TRBD2. Trimming took 1 base from V and 4 from J; bases not matched to a gene: 16. The CDR3 has 19 residues. Germline CDR1 and CDR2: LGHDT and YNNKEL (reference sequence). The CDR3 reads CASSQVRVIAGGGRYEQYF. In DNA form, the CDR3 reads TGTGCCAGCAGCCAAGTCAGGGTAATAGCGGGAGGAGGTAGGTACGAGCAGTACTTC.

The table lists this clone with a count of one. V is TRBV5-8 and J is TRBJ2-7, with D tentatively TRBD1 (6 bases). Between the trimmed V and J ends, which lost 1 base and 2 bases, there was a span of 19 bases. Germline V gene data show CDR1 as SGHTS and CDR2 as YDEGEE. The CDR3 has 17 residues. CDR3 nucleotides: TGTGCCAGCAGCTTGAACATCGGATGGCAGGGGACCTACGAGCAGTACTTC. This translates into CASSLNIGWQGTYEQYF.

The chain is built from TRBV19 and TRBJ1-5, with 10 bases that match TRBD1. The CDR3 loop spans 18 amino acids. The germline CDR1 and CDR2 sequences are LNHDA and SQIVND (reference sequence). The V segment lost 7 bases and the J segment 0 bases; nucleotides outside the gene matches: 12. The CDR3: CASTPPGTGAHSNQPQHF. As DNA, the CDR3 is TGTGCCAGTACCCCCCCCGGGACAGGGGCACATAGCAATCAGCCCCAGCATTTT.

CDR3 DNA sequence: TGTGCCAGCAGTCCCACGTGGGAGGCAACCGGGGAGCTGTTTTTT. This gives the protein CASSPTWEATGELFF. This chain uses TRBV27 with TRBJ2-2; possibly TRBD2 for D (6 bases). Trimming shortened V by 5 bases and J by 5 bases, and 15 bases separated the two germline ends. CDR3 length equals 15 residues. Germline values: CDR1 MNHEY, CDR2 SMNVEV (reference sequence).

The chain links TRBV4-3 to TRBJ1-1, with 7 bases fitting TRBD1. Unmatched junction bases numbered 18, after V lost 0 bases and J lost 5 bases. Germline V gene lookup returns CDR1 LGHNA and CDR2 YSLEER. CDR3 length equals 19 residues. The CDR3 is CASSQDLQGTAGGKTEAFF. The CDR3 DNA reads as TGCGCCAGCAGCCAAGATCTCCAAGGGACCGCAGGGGGGAAGACTGAAGCTTTCTTT.

The V and J genes are TRBV19 and TRBJ2-3; 7 bases are a match to TRBD2. The V gene's germline CDR1 is LNHDA and CDR2 SQIVND (reference sequence). The CDR3 is made up of 17 amino acids. The V gene end was trimmed by 2 bases and the J gene end by 4 bases; junction bases not matched to a gene: 12. As DNA, the CDR3 is TGTGCCAGTAGTATAATTCTCGGCGGGAGTGAAGCAGATACGCAGTATTTT. It codes for CASSIILGGSEADTQYF.

The rearrangement joins TRBV19 to TRBJ2-7, with 9 bases lining up with TRBD1. J gave up 2 bases and V 2 bases, and 4 bases lay outside the gene matches. Germline CDR1 and CDR2: LNHDA and SQIVND (reference sequence). This CDR3 has 15 amino acids. The chain's CDR3 is CASSIWGQGTYEQYF. The CDR3 nucleotides read TGTGCCAGTAGTATATGGGGACAGGGAACCTACGAGCAGTACTTC.